The 30 T cell receptor beta chains below were found in one sample sequenced in a study of blood T cell repertoires in COVID-19. Generated by immunoSEQ multiplex PCR, the TCRdb table keeps only in-frame clones and is missing some. The table records fewer than 85,000 clones, over 70% of them present only once. Material for sequencing was peripheral blood. Every receptor here comes from a man between 60 and 75 years old with acute or convalescent COVID-19.

V gene TRBV27 combines with J gene TRBJ1-1; D gene ambiguous. The germline V gene encodes CDR1 MNHEY and CDR2 SMNVEV (reference sequence). The CDR3 spans 13 residues. Trimming stripped 4 bases from V and 4 bases from J, with 10 bases between. In nucleotides, the CDR3 is TGTGCCAGCAGTTCGTTAGATCGCACTGAAGCTTTCTTT. It is translated as CASSSLDRTEAFF.

The J gene is TRBJ2-3, the V gene TRBV11-2; D is undetermined. Trimming removed 5 bases at V and 3 bases at J, with 12 bases between. Germline CDR1 reads SGHAT; CDR2 reads FQNNGV. The CDR3 has 14 residues. The CDR3 DNA reads TGTGCCAGCAGCCTGTCCCGGGTGACAGATACGCAGTATTTT. Translation gives CASSLSRVTDTQYF.

The rearrangement links TRBV6-5 to TRBJ1-5; 7 bases are shared with TRBD1. The CDR3 extends over 14 amino acids. With V trimmed by 5 bases and J by 7 bases, 8 bases remained unmatched. Germline V lookup: CDR1 MNHEY, CDR2 SVGAGI. The CDR3 is CASSKTGLGQPQHF. CDR3 nucleotides: TGTGCCAGCAGTAAGACAGGGTTGGGGCAGCCCCAGCATTTT.

The rearrangement joins TRBV7-9 to TRBJ1-3; TRBD1 is a possible D gene (6 bases). CDR3 size: 15 residues. V gave up 4 bases and J gave up 2 bases, with 12 bases separating them. Germline loops: CDR1 SEHNR, CDR2 FQNEAQ (reference sequence). CDR3 in amino acids: CASSSDEGAGNTIYF. CDR3 DNA: TGTGCCAGCAGCTCGGATGAGGGGGCTGGAAACACCATATATTTT. Based on the CDR3 plus reference TRBV7-9 and TRBJ1-3, the full variable domain is DTGVSQNPRHKITKRGQNVTFRCDPISEHNRLYWYRQTLGQGPEFLTYFQNEAQLEKSRLLSDRFSAERPKGSFSTLEIQRTEQGDSAMYLCASSSDEGAGNTIYFGEGSWLTVV.

The chain carries TRBV2 and TRBJ2-3; a possible D gene is TRBD2 (6 bases). Germline CDR1 SNHLY, CDR2 FYNNEI. This CDR3 spans 12 amino acids. V gave up 4 bases and J gave up 10 bases, with 12 bases separating them. The CDR3 here is CASSGAGTPQYF. The CDR3 DNA is TGTGCCAGCAGTGGGGCCGGGACTCCGCAGTATTTT.

In the case of this clone: Other nucleotide sequences in the sample specify the same CDR3. The CDR3 DNA is TGTGCCAGCAGTGAAAGGGGCACTGAAGCTTTCTTT. Its translation: CASSERGTEAFF. The chain combines TRBV2 with TRBJ1-1, with D perhaps matching TRBD1 (5 bases). This CDR3 region has 12 residues. V lost 2 bases and J 4 bases, leaving 5 bases between the germline ends. Germline CDR1 reads SNHLY; CDR2 reads FYNNEI.

This clone was detected only once. The rearrangement links TRBV19 to TRBJ1-1; D is perhaps TRBD1 (5 bases). The CDR3 is made up of 14 amino acids. V was pared by 3 bases and J by 3 bases, with 11 bases between. The germline gives CDR1 LNHDA, CDR2 SQIVND (reference sequence). The CDR3 bases are TGTGCCAGTAGTATTAGGGGCGGAGACACTGAAGCTTTCTTT. It specifies CASSIRGGDTEAFF.

This clone was recorded at least ten times. The gene calls are TRBV11-1 and TRBJ2-7, with 9 bases lining up with TRBD1. Looked up from germline, CDR1 is SGHAT and CDR2 is FQDESV (reference sequence). This CDR3 contains 13 residues. The junction had 4 bases not matched to a gene; V was cut back by 8 bases and J by 2 bases. CDR3 sequence reads: CASGDRATYEQYF. CDR3 DNA: TGTGCCAGCGGGGACAGGGCAACCTACGAGCAGTACTTC.

The gene calls are TRBV24-1 and TRBJ2-1; TRBD1 matches 10 bases. The V segment lost 6 bases and the J segment 5 bases; nucleotides outside the gene matches: 6. The CDR3 has 15 amino acids. Germline CDR1 KGHDR, CDR2 SFDVKD. As DNA, the CDR3 is TGTGCCACCAGTAAGGGACAGGGGCGCGACAATGAGCAGTTCTTC. It codes for CATSKGQGRDNEQFF.

This chain uses TRBV3-1 (or the pseudogene TRBV3-2) with TRBJ2-3; D remains ambiguous. V dropped 0 bases and J dropped 4 bases, with 17 bases sitting between them. Germline V gene sequence: CDR1 LGHDT, CDR2 YNNKEL (reference sequence). The CDR3 contains 17 residues. The CDR3: CASSQDFWSQGADTQYF. The DNA for the CDR3 is TGTGCCAGCAGCCAAGATTTCTGGTCTCAAGGAGCAGATACGCAGTATTTT.

This clone turned up a few times. This sequence joins TRBV5-8 and TRBJ1-5; the match to TRBD1 covers 9 bases. V lost 4 bases to trimming and J lost 3 bases; unmatched junction nucleotides: 5. Germline V CDR1 and CDR2: SGHTS, YDEGEE. The CDR3 is 15 residues long. The CDR3 reads CASSTGQGYNQPQHF. The CDR3 DNA sequence: TGTGCCAGCAGCACGGGACAGGGCTACAATCAGCCCCAGCATTTT.

There are a few counts of this clone. The chain employs TRBV2 and TRBJ1-5, with D perhaps TRBD1 (5 bases). Trimming pared 2 bases from V and 7 bases from J, leaving 21 bases between. Germline V CDR1 and CDR2: SNHLY, FYNNEI. This CDR3 comprises 17 residues. The CDR3 DNA is TGTGCCAGCAGTGAATTCGGTATGGTACAAAGGGGACAGCCCCAGCATTTT. The encoded protein is CASSEFGMVQRGQPQHF.

V usage is TRBV18 and J usage is TRBJ2-3, with 13 bases lining up with TRBD2. The germline V gene has CDR1 KGHSH and CDR2 LQKENI. The CDR3 spans 17 residues. The V segment lost 4 bases and the J segment 1 base; nucleotides outside the gene matches: 5. Written as DNA, the CDR3 is TGTGCCAGCTCACGTGGGACTAGCGGGGCCCGCACAGATACGCAGTATTTT. Its protein is CASSRGTSGARTDTQYF. Full variable domain (outside the CDR3, taken from reference TRBV18 and TRBJ2-3): NAGVMQNPRHLVRRRGQEARLRCSPMKGHSHVYWYRQLPEEGLKFMVYLQKENIIDESGMPKERFSAEFPKEGPSILRIQQVVRGDSAAYFCASSRGTSGARTDTQYFGPGTRLTVL.

This chain joins TRBV15 and TRBJ2-6, with D maybe TRBD1 (5 bases). Trimming pared 1 base from V and 0 bases from J, leaving 10 bases between. This CDR3 is built from 17 residues. The germline CDR1 and CDR2 sequences are LNHNV and YYDKDF (reference sequence). The CDR3 bases are TGTGCCACCAGCAGAGGTACAGGCGGCTCTGGGGCCAACGTCCTGACTTTC. This gives the protein CATSRGTGGSGANVLTF.

The rearrangement uses TRBV19 and TRBJ1-5, with a weak D call TRBD1 (5 bases). Germline V gene lookup returns CDR1 LNHDA and CDR2 SQIVND (reference sequence). This CDR3 is built from 14 residues. The V end was cut by 1 base, the J end by 7 bases, with 11 bases between. The CDR3 spells CASSIVGEGQPQHF. DNA of the CDR3: TGTGCCAGTAGTATAGTAGGGGAAGGGCAGCCCCAGCATTTT. The variable domain in full, completed from reference TRBV19 and TRBJ1-5, reads DGGITQSPKYLFRKEGQNVTLSCEQNLNHDAMYWYRQDPGQGLRLIYYSQIVNDFQKGDIAEGYSVSREKKESFPLTVTSAQKNPTAFYLCASSIVGEGQPQHFGDGTRLSIL.

The J gene is TRBJ1-1, the V gene TRBV12-3 or TRBV12-4; no definite D call. This CDR3 is 13 amino acids long. V was shortened by 5 bases and J by 0 bases, with 7 bases between the two germline ends. CDR3 in amino acids: CASSPTVNTEAFF. The CDR3 DNA follows: TGTGCCAGCAGTCCAACAGTGAACACTGAAGCTTTCTTT.

The chain has TRBV19 and TRBJ1-2, with TRBD1 matching over 8 bases. The trim removed 5 bases at V and 2 bases at J, leaving 7 bases unmatched. The germline V gene encodes CDR1 LNHDA and CDR2 SQIVND (reference sequence). This CDR3 has 15 residues. The CDR3 nucleotides read TGTGCCAGTAGTTTCATCCGGGACAGGAACTATGGCTACACCTTC. Translation: CASSFIRDRNYGYTF.

V usage is TRBV25-1 and J usage is TRBJ1-1, with unresolved D. From germline, CDR1 is MGHDK and CDR2 SYGVNS. CDR3 length: 14 residues. The V end lost 6 bases, the J end lost 6 bases, and 17 bases lay between the germline ends. This CDR3 is CASSPNRGFAEAFF. For the CDR3, the DNA is TGTGCCAGCAGCCCGAACCGGGGTTTCGCTGAAGCTTTCTTT.

In DNA, the CDR3 is TGTGCCAGCAGCCACGAGGGACTAGCGGGAAGGGAGCAGTTCTTC. It specifies CASSHEGLAGREQFF. This chain connects TRBV4-2 to TRBJ2-1; TRBD2 agrees at 13 bases. J gave up 10 bases and V 3 bases, and 6 bases lay outside the gene matches. The CDR3 has 15 amino acids. Germline V gene lookup returns CDR1 LGHNA and CDR2 YNFKEQ.

This clone came up a few times. This chain joins TRBV7-2 and TRBJ2-1; D is unresolved. Germline CDR1 reads SGHTA; CDR2 reads FQGNSA. V lost 3 bases and J 0 bases, leaving 9 bases between the germline ends. The CDR3 runs 15 residues. The DNA of the CDR3 is TGTGCCAGCAGCTTTTCGGTAAGCTCCTACAATGAGCAGTTCTTC. Translation: CASSFSVSSYNEQFF.

This rearrangement joins TRBV12-3 or TRBV12-4 to TRBJ1-4; D is possibly TRBD1 (6 bases). Trimming stripped 3 bases from V and 8 bases from J, with 10 bases between. The CDR3 runs 13 residues. CDR3 nucleotides: TGTGCCAGCAGTTTGAGGGGGAAAGAAAAACTGTTTTTT. It specifies CASSLRGKEKLFF.

The chain employs TRBV5-1 and TRBJ2-2; 13 nucleotides line up with TRBD2. From germline, CDR1 is SGHRS and CDR2 YFSETQ. The CDR3 runs to 18 residues. V lost 1 base to trimming and J lost 2 bases; unmatched junction nucleotides: 5. Here the CDR3 reads CASSLLLAGGPNTGELFF. As DNA, the CDR3 is TGCGCCAGCAGCTTGCTACTAGCGGGAGGGCCTAACACCGGGGAGCTGTTTTTT.

This clone has only one observation. V is TRBV6-5 and J is TRBJ1-2; a possible D gene is TRBD1 (6 bases). The CDR3 contains 15 residues. V was pared by 3 bases and J by 3 bases, with 14 bases between. CDR1 is MNHEY and CDR2 is SVGAGI in the germline V gene. CDR3 loop: CASSYIGGEDYGYTF. CDR3 in DNA: TGTGCCAGCAGTTATATTGGGGGCGAGGACTATGGCTACACCTTC.

The CDR3 here is CASSLLGQGATEAFF. CDR3 bases: TGTGCCAGCAGCTTACTCGGACAGGGCGCCACTGAAGCTTTCTTT. V and J are TRBV7-6 and TRBJ1-1, with TRBD1 matching 8 bases. Unmatched junction bases numbered 6, after V lost 2 bases and J lost 4 bases. CDR3 length: 15 amino acids. The germline V gene has CDR1 SGHVS and CDR2 FNYEAQ.

In DNA form, the CDR3 reads TGTGCCAGCAGTGAACACACGAACACTGAAGCTTTCTTT. Translated: CASSEHTNTEAFF. The rearrangement uses TRBV6-1 and TRBJ1-1, with D unresolved. From germline, CDR1 is MNHNS and CDR2 SASEGT. The CDR3 runs 13 residues. Trimming left V 2 bases short and J 1 base short, with 5 bases between.

This clone was detected only once. J is TRBJ2-2 and V is TRBV10-3, with D maybe TRBD2 (7 bases). The length of the CDR3 is 14 residues. Germline V gives CDR1 ENHRY, CDR2 SYGVKD. CDR3 sequence reads: CAIRGGGELGELFF. In nucleotides, the CDR3 is TGTGCTATACGGGGCGGGGGCGAACTCGGGGAGCTGTTTTTT.

This clone was counted between two and nine times. The chain uses TRBV29-1 and TRBJ2-3, with D perhaps TRBD2 (7 bases). Germline V gives CDR1 SQVTM, CDR2 ANQGSEA. With 3 bases removed from V and 6 bases from J, the gap between germline ends came to 10 bases. This CDR3 contains 12 residues. CDR3 coding DNA: TGCAGCGTTGACAGGGGAGGGGATACGCAGTATTTT. Translated: CSVDRGGDTQYF.

V is TRBV2 and J is TRBJ2-7, with D maybe TRBD1 (5 bases). From germline, CDR1 is SNHLY and CDR2 FYNNEI. V was pared by 6 bases and J by 1 base, with 16 bases between. The CDR3 covers 15 residues. This chain's CDR3 is CASRTRQFTSYEQYV. CDR3 DNA: TGTGCCAGCAGAACGAGACAGTTTACATCCTACGAGCAGTACGTC.

This chain links TRBV6-5 with TRBJ1-1; the D is unclear. Germline CDR1 is MNHEY and CDR2 is SVGAGI. V was trimmed by 4 bases and J by 2 bases, leaving 11 bases between them. The CDR3 loop spans 14 amino acids. CDR3 residues: CASSFGSLNTEAFF. The DNA of the CDR3 is TGTGCCAGCAGTTTTGGGAGTCTAAACACTGAAGCTTTCTTT.

This rearrangement joins TRBV11-2 to TRBJ2-2; D perhaps matches TRBD1 (5 bases). V was pared by 5 bases and J by 2 bases, with 9 bases between. Germline CDR1 reads SGHAT; CDR2 reads FQNNGV. The CDR3 extends over 14 amino acids. Here the CDR3 reads CASSAQDNTGELFF. Written as DNA, the CDR3 is TGTGCCAGCAGCGCACAGGATAACACCGGGGAGCTGTTTTTT. The full variable domain, rest sourced from reference TRBV11-2 and TRBJ2-2, is EAGVAQSPRYKIIEKRQSVAFWCNPISGHATLYWYQQILGQGPKLLIQFQNNGVVDDSQLPKDRFSAERLKGVDSTLKIQPAKLEDSAVYLCASSAQDNTGELFFGEGSRLTVL.